The clone carrying this TCR beta chain was counted between two and nine times. Its antigen is currently unknown. The sample belongs to a study of blood T cells in healthy people across ages. Study summary: Template switching caught about one barcoded beta molecule for each two T cells.

The V end was cut by 0 bases, the J end by 6 bases, with 21 bases between. The CDR3 sequence is 16 residues long. Germline lookup yields CDR1 DFQATT and CDR2 SNEGSKA (reference sequence). With a J-beta primer mix and a sample-barcoded 5' primer, a second PCR ran about 7 to 12 cycles. TCRdb re-analysed the 5' RACE reads in MiXCR, keeping a single row per CDR3 protein. The sample has over 1,500,000 distinct CDR3 sequences, approximately 50% seen once; the top ten hold over 2%. Whole-study results and caveats: Strong correlation existed between TCR beta diversity and naive T cell percentage.

The sample consisted of blood. This receptor was identified in a woman between 40 and 55 years old in good health. V and J are TRBV20-1 and TRBJ2-7; D could derive from TRBD1 or TRBD2 (5 bases each). The CDR3 DNA is TGCAGTGCTAGAGACCCGGGACGTCGAGATCTGTGCGAGCAGTACTTC. Translated: CSARDPGRRDLCEQYF.